These 20 T cell receptor beta chains came from one sample sequenced in a study of CD8+CD57+ T cells in acquired aplastic anemia. Genomic DNA templated the TCR beta VDJ and CDR3 profiling. TCRdb reprocessed the reads via MiXCR and lists one record per CDR3 protein. The data hold some 410,000 distinct CDR3 sequences, with around 68% observed a single time. The sequenced sample consisted of sorted CD4+, CD8+, or CD8+CD57+ T cells (not recorded which) from PBMCs. The receptors shown here come from a human donor in good health, serving as a control.

This clonotype was detected ten times or more. The chain is built from TRBV5-1 and TRBJ1-2; 8 bases align to TRBD1. Germline V gives CDR1 SGHRS, CDR2 YFSETQ. The J segment lost 6 bases and the V segment lost 4 bases, leaving 5 bases of the junction unmatched. The CDR3 loop spans 13 amino acids. The CDR3 DNA follows: TGCGCCAGCAGCCCTTCAGGGGGCCATGGCTACACCTTC. This codes for CASSPSGGHGYTF.

A word on this clonotype: It is likely a read error, because the conserved phenylalanine at the end of the CDR3 is missing. Because the CDR3's place on the DNA is in doubt, the DNA is left out and the CDR3 is given as listed by TCRdb. The chain links TRBV24-1 to TRBJ2-7; TRBD2, as called in the table, went unchecked against the DNA. From germline, CDR1 is KGHDR and CDR2 SFDVKD. The CDR3 is made up of 14 amino acids, end residues included. CDR3 amino acids: CATSESTGGLHFGN.

V gene TRBV15 combines with J gene TRBJ1-2; 7 bases match TRBD1. The CDR3 is 15 residues long. Germline CDR1 reads LNHNV; CDR2 reads YYDKDF (reference sequence). The trim removed 10 bases at V and 6 bases at J, leaving 17 bases unmatched. CDR3 region: CAITPRGTTYDGYTF. The CDR3 DNA follows: TGTGCCATCACTCCCAGGGGGACAACTTACGATGGCTACACCTTC.

This clonotype was observed at least ten times. The DNA for the CDR3 is TGTGCCAGCAGCTTTTCCGGGAGCTCTGGGGCCAACGTCCTGACTTTC. Amino acids: CASSFSGSSGANVLTF. J is TRBJ2-6 and V is TRBV11-2, with a weak D call TRBD2 (6 bases). This CDR3 has 16 amino acids. Germline V gene lookup returns CDR1 SGHAT and CDR2 FQNNGV. The V end was cut by 3 bases, the J end by 0 bases, with 9 bases between. The full variable domain, completed using reference TRBV11-2 and TRBJ2-6, is EAGVAQSPRYKIIEKRQSVAFWCNPISGHATLYWYQQILGQGPKLLIQFQNNGVVDDSQLPKDRFSAERLKGVDSTLKIQPAKLEDSAVYLCASSFSGSSGANVLTFGAGSRLTVL.

Details on this clonotype: The final CDR3 position lacks the conserved phenylalanine or tryptophan, pointing to a likely read error. It is unclear where the CDR3 begins or ends on the DNA, so no DNA is shown, and the CDR3 is as TCRdb lists it. The genes are TRBV7-7 and TRBJ2-1; no check of the table's D call, TRBD1, against the DNA was made. The CDR3 numbers 13 amino acids, ends counted. Germline CDR1 SSHAT, CDR2 FNYEAQ (reference sequence). CDR3 sequence reads: CASSSVRFGSGTM.

The genes are TRBV9 and TRBJ1-2; no firm D call. Germline V CDR1 and CDR2: SGDLS, YYNGEE. There are 15 residues in the CDR3. The ends were cut back, 0 bases at V and 2 bases at J, with 11 bases in the middle. The CDR3 nucleotides read TGTGCCAGCAGCGTAGTGGTTGGGGTAAACTATGGCTACACCTTC. Translation gives CASSVVVGVNYGYTF.

The chain uses TRBV15 and TRBJ2-3; D is ambiguous. The CDR3 is made up of 14 amino acids. V dropped 0 bases and J dropped 4 bases, with 8 bases sitting between them. In germline, CDR1 is LNHNV, CDR2 YYDKDF (reference sequence). The CDR3 loop is CATSRDQLADTQYF. The CDR3 coding sequence is TGTGCCACCAGCAGAGATCAGTTAGCAGATACGCAGTATTTT.

This clonotype was detected only once. This chain connects TRBV12-3 or TRBV12-4 to TRBJ2-5; the D gene is possibly TRBD2 (5 bases). The V gene lost 10 bases and the J gene lost 5 bases, with 14 bases spanning the gap. CDR3 length equals 12 residues. The CDR3 is CATTDRGETQYF. The DNA of the CDR3 is TGTGCCACCACGGACCGAGGGGAGACCCAGTACTTC.

With regard to this clonotype: At one boundary the junction diverges from the germline segment, which might be a read error. This chain joins TRBV7-2 and TRBJ2-3; 7 bases are a match to TRBD1. The CDR3 spans 14 residues. CDR1 SGHTA and CDR2 FQGNSA come from the germline V gene. The CDR3 protein is CASSFGPAQGSQYF. CDR3 in DNA: TGTGCCAGCAGCTTTGGTCCAGCACAGGGGAGCCAGTACTTT.

A note on this clonotype: The final CDR3 position lacks the conserved phenylalanine or tryptophan, pointing to a likely read error. The limits of the CDR3 on the DNA are not certain, so only TCRdb's listed CDR3 is given. CDR3 residues: CASSGGLNNPPQHFG. V usage is TRBV19 and J usage is TRBJ2-2; the table names TRBD1, a call not compared with the DNA. Germline V gene lookup returns CDR1 LNHDA and CDR2 SQIVND (reference sequence). The CDR3 is made up of 15 amino acids, end residues included.

The rearrangement uses TRBV7-3 and TRBJ2-7, with a possible D match to TRBD2 (7 bases). CDR3 length equals 14 residues. V was trimmed by 5 bases and J by 3 bases, leaving 14 bases between them. CDR1 SGHTA and CDR2 FQGTGA come from the germline V gene. The CDR3 DNA is TGTGCCAGCAGCCTGCGGGGGCGAGTCTACGAGCAGTACTTC. This sequence encodes CASSLRGRVYEQYF.

This chain uses TRBV7-2 with TRBJ2-3, with D maybe TRBD2 (7 bases). Germline CDR1 SGHTA, CDR2 FQGNSA. This CDR3 is 15 amino acids long. Trimming cost V 4 bases and J 3 bases, with 14 bases left between them. For the CDR3, the DNA is TGTGCCAGCAGCTCCCGGGGGGCCTATACAGATACGCAGTATTTT. Translating it yields CASSSRGAYTDTQYF.

J is TRBJ2-1 and V is TRBV25-1; D possibly corresponds to TRBD2 (5 bases). The CDR3 is 12 residues long. The germline V gene encodes CDR1 MGHDK and CDR2 SYGVNS. V gave up 8 bases and J gave up 7 bases, with 12 bases separating them. CDR3 loop: CASSGSRNEQFF. DNA of the CDR3: TGTGCCAGCTCGGGATCCCGGAATGAGCAGTTCTTC.

About this clonotype: It may be a read error: a sequence one base away is much more abundant. The chain carries TRBV30 and TRBJ1-5, with D possibly being TRBD1 (6 bases). Germline-derived CDR1 and CDR2 are GTSNPN and SVGIG (reference sequence). The CDR3 covers 15 residues. CDR3 coding DNA: TGTGCCTGGATGACTGGGGGGGCGGGGAATCAGCCCCAGAATTTT. Protein sequence: CAWMTGGAGNQPQNF.

This clonotype was detected once. J is TRBJ1-2 and V is TRBV12-3 or TRBV12-4; 7 bases are shared with TRBD1. V gave up 7 bases and J gave up 2 bases; unmatched junction bases: 10. This CDR3 has 15 amino acids. CDR3 region: CASTGGPRENYGYTF. The CDR3 nucleotides read TGTGCCAGCACAGGGGGTCCCAGGGAAAACTATGGCTACACCTTC.

The rearrangement uses TRBV9 and TRBJ1-5; no clear D. The V and J ends lost 0 bases and 2 bases respectively, with 6 bases between them. This CDR3 has 14 amino acids. The germline V gene encodes CDR1 SGDLS and CDR2 YYNGEE. The CDR3 protein is CASSVGSGNQPQHF. In DNA form, the CDR3 reads TGTGCCAGCAGCGTAGGGTCAGGCAATCAGCCCCAGCATTTT.

This chain joins TRBV20-1 and TRBJ1-1, with unresolved D. This CDR3 has 14 residues. CDR1 is DFQATT, CDR2 SNEGSKA, per germline (reference sequence). V was trimmed by 6 bases and J by 0 bases, leaving 14 bases between them. CDR3 sequence reads: CSASSGELNTEAFF. The DNA of the CDR3 is TGCAGTGCCTCAAGCGGGGAGTTGAACACTGAAGCTTTCTTT.

This clonotype appeared a few times. A much larger clone lies one base from this, so it may be a read error. The CDR3 nucleotides read TGCGCCAGCAGCCGAGATGGACAGAACTCTGGAAACACCATATATTTT. As protein: CASSRDGQNSGNTIYF. The chain combines TRBV4-3 with TRBJ1-3; D is possibly TRBD1 (6 bases). The CDR3 extends over 16 amino acids. Germline CDR1 and CDR2: LGHNA and YSLEER. V was shortened by 4 bases and J by 0 bases, with 13 bases between the two germline ends.

This sequence joins TRBV12-3 or TRBV12-4 and TRBJ1-5; no clear D gene. This CDR3 region has 14 residues. The germline V and J ends were trimmed by 7 bases and 1 base, with 11 bases remaining between them. Here the CDR3 reads CASTLSGSNQPQHF. Written as DNA, the CDR3 is TGTGCCAGCACGTTAAGTGGAAGCAATCAGCCCCAGCATTTT.

Of note for this clonotype: A read error is likely, as this CDR3 ends without the conserved phenylalanine or tryptophan. The DNA is left out, because the CDR3 cannot be placed on it with certainty; the CDR3 is given as TCRdb lists it. The chain employs TRBV19 and TRBJ1-3; the table's D call of TRBD1 was not tested on the DNA. The CDR3 sequence runs 16 residues, both termini included. Per germline, CDR1 LNHDA and CDR2 SQIVND (reference sequence). CDR3 protein: CASSTGDTVAEQSFGL.